This T cell receptor (beta chain) was captured in a study of memory CD4+ T cells and cytomegalovirus serostatus. Overall study findings and caveats: CD4+ memory repertoires contained 67 of 164 reported CMV TCRbeta sequences. Median bootstrapped AUC for CMV status was about 0.96 originally, around 0.91 US-trained. Suggested: most of the CMV-linked TCR signature lies in CD4+ memory cells.

V shed 5 bases and J shed 1 base, with 6 bases lying between them. Germline lookup yields CDR1 MNHNS and CDR2 SASEGT. CDR3 length: 14 amino acids. Sequencing used immunoSEQ multiplex PCR; TCRdb keeps in-frame clones, though not all of them. This sample carries around 63,000 clones, about 78% of them seen once, and the ten largest clones take around 0.58%. Single viable CD3+CD4+CD8-CD45RO+ cells were sorted as the memory CD4+ T cells. Serum IgG to CMV pp150, pp28, p38 and p52 defined serostatus. As to this clone: The antigen is not known.

The specimen sequenced was memory CD4+ T cells from blood. The chain employs TRBV6-1 and TRBJ2-6; D not resolved. This receptor was taken from an adult in good health and CMV-seronegative. Some clones in this sample may be carry-over from other donors' samples. CDR3 sequence reads: CASSFYSGANVLTF. The CDR3 DNA follows: TGTGCCAGCAGTTTCTATTCTGGGGCCAACGTCCTGACTTTC.